This is a list of T cell receptor beta chains from one sample in a study of blood T cell repertoires in COVID-19. The protocol was immunoSEQ multiplex PCR, while the TCRdb copy is restricted to in-frame clones and leaves out a portion. The sample lists about 140,000 clones, roughly 85% occurring once. The sequenced material came from peripheral blood. These receptors were taken from a man in his fifties or sixties with acute or convalescent COVID-19. Each CDR3 is given with its conserved first and last residue. The D gene is left open where the match is weak. Clone sizes are given selectively: once, few, many, or a class where the clone is expanded.

TRBV30	-	TRBJ2-5	-	CAWSVSGERGETQYF	TGTGCCTGGAGTGTATCGGGGGAAAGGGGAGAGACCCAGTACTTC
TRBV24-1	once	TRBJ1-5	TRBD1	CATSNRGGQPQHF	TGTGCCACCAGTAACAGGGGTGGTCAGCCCCAGCATTTT
TRBV9	-	TRBJ2-1	-	CASSVDPGVEQFF	TGTGCCAGCAGCGTAGACCCCGGGGTTGAGCAGTTCTTC
TRBV5-1	once	TRBJ1-5	TRBD1	CASSGGTEWGNQPQHF	TGCGCCAGCAGCGGAGGGACAGAATGGGGCAATCAGCCCCAGCATTTT
TRBV11-2	-	TRBJ2-1	TRBD2	CASSGTSGRAGTYNEQFF	TGTGCCAGCAGCGGAACTAGCGGGAGGGCCGGAACCTACAATGAGCAGTTCTTC
TRBV15	-	TRBJ1-6	-	CATSSGGAHSPLHF	TGTGCCACCAGCAGTGGTGGAGCCCATTCACCCCTCCACTTT
TRBV28	-	TRBJ1-2	-	CASSSNWGGPGHGYGYTF	TGTGCCAGCAGTTCTAACTGGGGAGGACCAGGCCATGGCTATGGCTACACCTTC
TRBV5-4	-	TRBJ2-2	-	CASSVHLAATGELFF	TGTGCCAGCAGCGTACATTTGGCGGCCACCGGGGAGCTGTTTTTT
TRBV11-2	-	TRBJ2-1	TRBD1	CASSLQPGQGWQFF	TGTGCCAGCAGCTTACAGCCGGGACAGGGGTGGCAGTTCTTC
TRBV12-2	-	TRBJ1-1	-	CASRLFPGGNTEAFF	TGTGCAAGTCGCTTATTCCCAGGGGGAAACACTGAAGCTTTCTTT
TRBV7-9	-	TRBJ1-3	-	CASSLARRLSGNTIYF	TGTGCCAGCAGCTTAGCGCGGAGACTCTCTGGAAACACCATATATTTT
TRBV28	-	TRBJ2-3	-	CASSPYEGFTDTQYF	TGTGCCAGCAGTCCCTACGAGGGTTTCACAGATACGCAGTATTTT
TRBV28	-	TRBJ1-5	-	CASRTGTLRNQPQHF	TGTGCCAGCAGAACCGGGACACTACGCAATCAGCCCCAGCATTTT
TRBV6-5	-	TRBJ1-2	-	CASKGDGYTF	TGTGCCAGCAAGGGGGATGGCTACACCTTC
TRBV6-5	few	TRBJ2-1	-	CASSSRRPYNEQFF	TGTGCCAGCAGTTCTCGGCGGCCCTACAATGAGCAGTTCTTC
TRBV5-1	-	TRBJ2-1	-	CASSLGQGTEQFF	TGCGCCAGCAGCTTGGGGCAGGGGACTGAGCAGTTCTTC
TRBV27	-	TRBJ2-7	TRBD2	CASSHYIAGHDEQYF	TGTGCCAGCAGCCATTACATAGCGGGACACGATGAGCAGTACTTC
TRBV2	-	TRBJ1-3	-	CASRGDGLYSGNTIYF	TGTGCCAGCAGGGGCGACGGACTCTACTCTGGAAACACCATATATTTT
TRBV30	-	TRBJ1-6	TRBD1	CAWNRQGGVPDSPLHF	TGTGCCTGGAATCGACAGGGTGGGGTTCCCGATTCACCCCTCCACTTT
TRBV27	-	TRBJ2-1	-	CASSRLSYNEQFF	TGTGCCAGCAGCCGACTGTCCTACAATGAGCAGTTCTTC
TRBV7-3	once	TRBJ1-6	TRBD1	CASSLVGQGNSPLHF	TGTGCCAGCAGCTTAGTGGGACAGGGGAATTCACCCCTCCACTTT
TRBV30	-	TRBJ1-6	-	CAWSVGVVRNNSPLHF	TGTGCCTGGAGTGTAGGGGTAGTTCGGAATAATTCACCCCTCCACTTT
TRBV6-6	-	TRBJ1-5	-	CASSSPLNSNQPQHF	TGTGCCAGCAGTTCCCCTCTTAATAGCAATCAGCCCCAGCATTTT
TRBV30	few	TRBJ2-2	TRBD2	CAWSSLAGYTGELFF	TGTGCCTGGAGTAGTTTAGCGGGTTACACCGGGGAGCTGTTTTTT
TRBV7-2	-	TRBJ2-7	TRBD2	CASSRSGVTGANEQYF	TGTGCCAGCAGTCGCAGCGGGGTAACAGGTGCTAACGAGCAGTACTTC
TRBV6-5	-	TRBJ2-1	TRBD2	CASSYTSGRYNEQFF	TGTGCCAGCAGTTACACTAGCGGGAGGTACAATGAGCAGTTCTTC
TRBV10-2	-	TRBJ2-2	TRBD2	CASRPSPGTTPSNTGELFF	TGCGCCAGCCGCCCCTCACCCGGGACTACACCATCGAACACCGGGGAGCTGTTTTTT
TRBV30	-	TRBJ2-7	TRBD1	CAWSRPGTGKFYEQYF	TGTGCCTGGTCGAGACCCGGGACAGGTAAATTCTACGAGCAGTACTTC
TRBV6-5	-	TRBJ2-7	TRBD2	CASSRTRGGVYEQYF	TGTGCCAGCAGTCGTACTAGGGGAGGGGTCTACGAGCAGTACTTC
TRBV6-5	-	TRBJ1-2	TRBD1	CASSPSGQGKLGYTF	TGTGCCAGCAGTCCCTCCGGACAGGGCAAGTTGGGCTACACCTTC
TRBV25-1	-	TRBJ2-1	-	CASSRDGSTYNEQFF	TGTGCCAGCAGTCGTGACGGGAGTACCTACAATGAGCAGTTCTTC
TRBV5-5	-	TRBJ1-2	-	CASSLDRGANYGYTF	TGTGCCAGCAGCTTGGATCGGGGAGCAAACTATGGCTACACCTTC
TRBV9	-	TRBJ2-3	-	CASSVGQFGGDTQYF	TGTGCCAGCAGCGTAGGGCAGTTCGGAGGGGATACGCAGTATTTT
TRBV9	-	TRBJ1-6	-	CASSEKSSYNSPLHF	TGTGCCAGCAGCGAGAAGAGCTCCTATAATTCACCCCTCCACTTT
TRBV6-5	-	TRBJ1-1	TRBD1	CASNRQGYTEAFF	TGTGCCAGCAATAGACAGGGGTACACTGAAGCTTTCTTT
TRBV2	-	TRBJ1-1	-	CASRTGSMNTEAFF	TGTGCCAGCAGAACAGGGAGCATGAACACTGAAGCTTTCTTT
TRBV7-9	-	TRBJ2-3	TRBD1	CASSSGQGAGDTDTQYF	TGTGCCAGCAGCTCTGGACAGGGGGCAGGGGACACAGATACGCAGTATTTT
TRBV28	-	TRBJ2-7	-	CASSFSHGDEQYF	TGTGCCAGCAGTTTCTCCCACGGGGACGAGCAGTACTTC
TRBV7-8	-	TRBJ2-5	TRBD2	CASSSTSGRAGETQYF	TGTGCCAGCAGCTCAACTAGCGGGAGGGCCGGGGAGACCCAGTACTTC
TRBV2	-	TRBJ1-5	-	CANSQGINQPQHF	TGTGCCAACTCTCAGGGGATCAATCAGCCCCAGCATTTT
TRBV5-1	-	TRBJ1-2	-	CASSLPTTYGYTF	TGCGCCAGCAGCTTGCCGACAACCTATGGCTACACCTTC
TRBV4-1	-	TRBJ1-5	TRBD1	CASSQQGDNGQPQHF	TGCGCCAGCAGCCAACAGGGGGACAATGGTCAGCCCCAGCATTTT
TRBV6-5	-	TRBJ1-1	TRBD1	CASSLLQGTEAFF	TGTGCCAGCAGCCTGTTACAGGGGACTGAAGCTTTCTTT
TRBV6-1	-	TRBJ1-2	-	CASSEAMAETYGYTF	TGTGCCAGCAGTGAAGCGATGGCCGAAACCTATGGCTACACCTTC
TRBV6-2/TRBV6-3	-	TRBJ2-2	-	CASSFRGNTGELFF	TGTGCCAGCAGTTTTCGGGGTAACACCGGGGAGCTGTTTTTT
TRBV2	-	TRBJ1-5	-	CASSGSRAGNQPQHF	TGTGCCAGCAGTGGATCCAGGGCTGGCAATCAGCCCCAGCATTTT
TRBV7-2	-	TRBJ2-3	-	CASSLRSTGRSTDTQYF	TGTGCCAGCAGCTTAAGGTCGACGGGTAGGAGCACAGATACGCAGTATTTT
TRBV10-2	-	TRBJ1-1	-	CASSVSGRNTEAFF	TGCGCCAGCAGTGTTTCAGGGCGGAACACTGAAGCTTTCTTT
TRBV11-2	-	TRBJ2-7	-	CASSRGQTYEQYF	TGTGCCAGCAGCCGCGGACAGACCTACGAGCAGTACTTC
TRBV19	-	TRBJ1-5	-	CASSPLAAGNQPQHF	TGTGCCAGTAGCCCATTGGCCGCGGGCAATCAGCCCCAGCATTTT
TRBV18	-	TRBJ1-6	TRBD1	CASSPGDSNSPLHF	TGTGCCAGCTCACCAGGGGACAGTAATTCACCCCTCCACTTT
TRBV28	-	TRBJ1-5	-	CASRGTSNQPQHF	TGTGCCAGCCGGGGGACGAGCAATCAGCCCCAGCATTTT
TRBV29-1	-	TRBJ1-1	-	CSVPAGVQAFF	TGCAGCGTCCCGGCAGGGGTCCAAGCTTTCTTT
TRBV6-5	-	TRBJ2-7	-	CASTRDLGTYEQYF	TGTGCCAGCACACGGGATCTTGGGACCTACGAGCAGTACTTC
TRBV28	-	TRBJ2-2	-	CASSLSQGGLFF	TGTGCCAGCAGTTTAAGCCAGGGTGGGCTGTTTTTT